The next 18 T cell receptor beta chains were all read from a single sample in a study of blood T cell repertoires in COVID-19. TCRdb keeps only in-frame clones here, not all; method: immunoSEQ multiplex PCR. There are over 10,000 clones in the sample; almost 90% occur only once, and about 20% lies in the top ten. Sequenced sample: peripheral blood. All receptors derive from a human donor with active COVID-19. The donor label of this sample is uncertain.

This clone is a singleton in its sample. This chain uses TRBV28 with TRBJ1-5, with TRBD1 as a possible D gene (5 bases). The germline V gene has CDR1 MDHEN and CDR2 SYDVKM. V was cut by 6 bases and J by 0 bases, with 6 bases left in between. The CDR3 covers 13 residues. This chain's CDR3 is CASRTVSNQPQHF. The CDR3 DNA reads TGTGCCAGCAGGACAGTTAGCAATCAGCCCCAGCATTTT.

J is TRBJ2-7 and V is TRBV15, with D unresolved. Germline V gene sequence: CDR1 LNHNV, CDR2 YYDKDF (reference sequence). The germline V and J ends were trimmed by 1 base and 0 bases, with 10 bases remaining between them. The CDR3 extends over 15 amino acids. Here the CDR3 DNA reads TGTGCCACCAGCAGAGGGCCAGAAAACTCCTACGAGCAGTACTTC. Translation gives CATSRGPENSYEQYF.

The chain links TRBV9 to TRBJ2-2; 11 nucleotides align to TRBD2. This CDR3 contains 16 residues. V shed 0 bases and J 9 bases; nucleotides not matched to a gene: 7. The germline gives CDR1 SGDLS, CDR2 YYNGEE. The CDR3 DNA reads as TGTGCCAGCAGCGTAGGACTAGCGGGGACCGACCGGGAGCTGTTTTTT. Its translation: CASSVGLAGTDRELFF. The full variable domain, with the rest looked up from reference TRBV9 and TRBJ2-2, is DSGVTQTPKHLITATGQRVTLRCSPRSGDLSVYWYQQSLDQGLQFLIQYYNGEERAKGNILERFSAQQFPDLHSELNLSSLELGDSALYFCASSVGLAGTDRELFFGEGSRLTVL.

The V and J genes are TRBV2 and TRBJ2-5; tentatively, D is TRBD2 (5 bases). This CDR3 has 12 residues. Germline V gives CDR1 SNHLY, CDR2 FYNNEI. V lost 5 bases and J 3 bases, leaving 7 bases between the germline ends. As DNA, the CDR3 is TGTGCCAGCAGTCGGCGGGAAGAGACCCAGTACTTC. Encoded protein: CASSRREETQYF.

V and J are TRBV5-1 and TRBJ2-6; D not certain. CDR1 is SGHRS and CDR2 is YFSETQ in the germline V gene. Between the trimmed V and J ends, which lost 6 bases and 2 bases, there was a span of 6 bases. This CDR3 contains 13 residues. The CDR3, as DNA: TGCGCCAGCAAGGAGACTGGGGCCAACGTCCTGACTTTC. Translated: CASKETGANVLTF.

The chain links TRBV6-5 to TRBJ2-7; D may be TRBD1 (6 bases). The length of the CDR3 is 14 residues. Trimming pared 7 bases from V and 0 bases from J, leaving 13 bases between. CDR1 MNHEY and CDR2 SVGAGI come from the germline V gene. The CDR3: CASMVGGSSYEQYF. CDR3 DNA sequence: TGTGCCAGCATGGTAGGGGGAAGCTCCTACGAGCAGTACTTC.

The chain uses TRBV7-2 and TRBJ2-7, with TRBD1 matching 11 bases. The CDR3 runs 14 residues. V lost 2 bases, J lost 5 bases, and 2 bases stayed unmatched. The germline V gene has CDR1 SGHTA and CDR2 FQGNSA. DNA for the CDR3: TGTGCCAGCAGCTTAAGGACAGGGGGCGACGAGCAGTACTTC. Its protein product is CASSLRTGGDEQYF.

The chain recombines TRBV6-5 with TRBJ2-5; 10 positions agree with TRBD1. Looked up from germline, CDR1 is MNHEY and CDR2 is SVGAGI. The CDR3 spans 14 residues. Trimming took 9 bases from V and 5 from J; bases not matched to a gene: 9. DNA for the CDR3: TGTGCCAGTCACCGGGACAGGGGAAGGGAGACCCAGTACTTC. It codes for CASHRDRGRETQYF.

This clone occurred a few times. J is TRBJ1-4 and V is TRBV18, with 9 bases matching TRBD1. The junction had 6 bases not matched to a gene; V was cut back by 6 bases and J by 7 bases. CDR1 and CDR2 (germline): KGHSH, LQKENI. The CDR3 loop spans 14 amino acids. The CDR3 coding sequence is TGTGCCAGCTCCCCGGGACAGGGTCCTGAAAAACTGTTTTTT. It is translated as CASSPGQGPEKLFF. Complete variable domain (other parts from reference TRBV18 and TRBJ1-4): NAGVMQNPRHLVRRRGQEARLRCSPMKGHSHVYWYRQLPEEGLKFMVYLQKENIIDESGMPKERFSAEFPKEGPSILRIQQVVRGDSAAYFCASSPGQGPEKLFFGSGTQLSVL.

The genes are TRBV11-1 and TRBJ1-4; D unclear. Trimming pared 2 bases from V and 3 bases from J, leaving 10 bases between. The CDR3 is 15 amino acids. Germline V gene lookup returns CDR1 SGHAT and CDR2 FQDESV (reference sequence). CDR3 region: CASSLTPSANEKLFF. CDR3 coding DNA: TGTGCCAGCAGCTTAACCCCCTCGGCTAATGAAAAACTGTTTTTT.

This chain connects TRBV5-6 to TRBJ1-3; 9 bases line up with TRBD1. Germline lookup yields CDR1 SGHDT and CDR2 YYEEEE. CDR3 size: 18 residues. V gave up 3 bases and J gave up 1 base; unmatched junction bases: 11. The CDR3 here is CASSSNRQQGASGNTIYF. The CDR3 DNA sequence: TGTGCCAGCAGCTCTAATCGTCAACAGGGGGCGTCTGGAAACACCATATATTTT.

The chain employs TRBV20-1 and TRBJ2-7, with D tentatively TRBD1 (5 bases). The V end lost 6 bases, the J end lost 4 bases, and 16 bases lay between the germline ends. Germline CDR1 DFQATT, CDR2 SNEGSKA (reference sequence). The CDR3 sequence is 13 residues long. The CDR3, as DNA: TGCAGTGCAAGTGGCAGGGATGGATACGAGCAGTACTTC. It is translated as CSASGRDGYEQYF.

Comment on this clone: Other DNA sequences in the same sample also yield this CDR3. The gene calls are TRBV6-6 and TRBJ1-1; no definite D call. Germline CDR1 reads MNHNY; CDR2 reads SVGAGI (reference sequence). The V and J ends lost 2 bases and 0 bases respectively, with 7 bases between them. The CDR3 loop spans 14 amino acids. The CDR3 bases are TGTGCCAGCAGTTACCCAGAAATGAACACTGAAGCTTTCTTT. Protein: CASSYPEMNTEAFF.

This chain joins TRBV19 and TRBJ2-2; 9 bases agree with TRBD1. Trimming at V came to 5 bases and at J to 7 bases, leaving 8 bases not matched to a gene. This CDR3 has 15 residues. Germline lookup yields CDR1 LNHDA and CDR2 SQIVND (reference sequence). CDR3 region: CASSYRGRSDGELFF. Written as DNA, the CDR3 is TGTGCCAGTAGTTACAGGGGGCGTAGTGACGGGGAGCTGTTTTTT.

The chain combines TRBV19 with TRBJ1-1, with 7 nucleotides matching TRBD1. With 8 bases clipped from V and 4 bases from J, the junction kept 10 bases outside the gene matches. The CDR3 is 14 amino acids. CDR1 and CDR2 from the germline V gene are LNHDA and SQIVND (reference sequence). The CDR3: CASRHRTGATEAFF. For the CDR3, the DNA is TGTGCCAGTCGACACCGCACAGGGGCCACTGAAGCTTTCTTT.

This clone was seen only a few times. The V gene is TRBV5-1, the J gene TRBJ2-7, with 11 bases fitting TRBD2. Trimming removed 4 bases from V and 4 bases from J; junction bases left unmatched: 7. Germline CDR1 reads SGHRS; CDR2 reads YFSETQ. CDR3 length equals 15 residues. This CDR3 is CASSQGGTSGYEQYF. CDR3 nucleotide sequence: TGCGCCAGCAGCCAGGGGGGGACTAGCGGATACGAGCAGTACTTC.

This chain joins TRBV4-1 and TRBJ1-5; no firm D call. Germline V gives CDR1 MGHRA, CDR2 YSYEKL. The CDR3 sequence is 15 residues long. Trimming cost V 4 bases and J 4 bases, with 14 bases left between them. As DNA, the CDR3 is TGCGCCAGCAGCCTGCGGGTCTTGGGGAATCAGCCCCAGCATTTT. It translates to CASSLRVLGNQPQHF.

The J gene is TRBJ2-1, the V gene TRBV19, with D perhaps TRBD1 (5 bases). Germline values: CDR1 LNHDA, CDR2 SQIVND (reference sequence). Trimming removed 0 bases at V and 6 bases at J, with 9 bases between. CDR3 length: 14 residues. The CDR3 region has the DNA TGTGCCAGTAGTATAGATTGGCAGGGCAATGAGCAGTTCTTC. Its protein product is CASSIDWQGNEQFF.